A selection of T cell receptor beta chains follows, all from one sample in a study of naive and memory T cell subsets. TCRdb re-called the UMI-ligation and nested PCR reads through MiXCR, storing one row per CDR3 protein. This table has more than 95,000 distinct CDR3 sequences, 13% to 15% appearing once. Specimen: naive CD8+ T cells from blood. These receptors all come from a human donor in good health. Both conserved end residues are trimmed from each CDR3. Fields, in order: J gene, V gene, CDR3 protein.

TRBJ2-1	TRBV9	ASSERDQGYNEQF
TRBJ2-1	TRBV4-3	ASSQGQGRASNEQF
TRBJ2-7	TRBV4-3	ASSQDRTVAYEQY
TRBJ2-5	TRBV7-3	ASSLTGSYQETQY
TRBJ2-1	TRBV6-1	ASSDPPPDGYNEQF
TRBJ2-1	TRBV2	ASSDGQGKNEQF
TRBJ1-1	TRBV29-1	SVLHLKTRPEAF
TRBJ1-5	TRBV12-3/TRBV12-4	ASNQGGGQPQH
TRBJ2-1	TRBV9	ASSAIPRTGGSDEQF
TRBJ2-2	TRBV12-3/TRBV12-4	ASTAGTNTGELF
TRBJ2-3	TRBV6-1	ASSVTSGGRSTDTQY
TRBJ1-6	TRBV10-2	ASKREGSNSPLH
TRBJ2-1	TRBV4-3	ASSPPGVAREQF
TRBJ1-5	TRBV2	ASSELAGTSNQPQH
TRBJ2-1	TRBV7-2	ASSLAGEAGNEQF
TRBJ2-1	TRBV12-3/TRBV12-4	ASRSRQGAYNEQF
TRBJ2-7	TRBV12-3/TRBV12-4	ASSFTQSYEQY
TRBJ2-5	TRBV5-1	ASRATSGAGETQY
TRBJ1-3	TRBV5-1	ASGEGGAGNTIY
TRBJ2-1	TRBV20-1	SAIGLADFYNEQF
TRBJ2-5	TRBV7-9	ASSLSGGLQETQY
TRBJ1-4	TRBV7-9	ASSFGREKLF
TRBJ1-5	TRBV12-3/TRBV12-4	ASSLLYTGGGNQPQH
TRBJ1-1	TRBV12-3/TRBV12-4	ASLRDLNTEAF
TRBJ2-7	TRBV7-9	ASSLAGGRWEQY
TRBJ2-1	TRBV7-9	ASSLAVAGSDEQF
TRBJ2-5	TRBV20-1	SASRASGGQETQY
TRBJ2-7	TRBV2	ASALGTYEQY
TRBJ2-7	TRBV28	ASTLAGDEQY
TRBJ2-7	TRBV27	ASSPPSYEQY
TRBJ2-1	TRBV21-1	ASSKGGTPREQF
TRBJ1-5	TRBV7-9	ASSGQAGQPQH
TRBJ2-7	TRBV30	AWTGNGAGAYEQY
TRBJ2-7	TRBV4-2	ASSQDGSRGLEQY
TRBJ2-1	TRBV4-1	ARSQDRAGASYNEQF
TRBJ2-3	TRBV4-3	ASSQEAAGGTDTQY
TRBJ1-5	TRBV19	ASTPSLNQPQH
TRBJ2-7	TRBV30	AWSDGGAYEQY
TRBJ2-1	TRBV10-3	AISEGPDALFHEQF
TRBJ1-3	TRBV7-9	ASSRIEGTQTRYSGNTIY
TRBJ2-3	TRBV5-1	ASSLSGGLPH
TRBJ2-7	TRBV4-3	ASSQDPPGSGPSYEQY
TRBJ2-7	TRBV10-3	AISQTGTITGYEQY
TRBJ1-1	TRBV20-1	SAADRAPEAF
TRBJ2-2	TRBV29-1	SVVVGYGTGELF
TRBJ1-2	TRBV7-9	ASSPNTPYGYT